The clone carrying this TCR beta chain was seen a handful of times. TCRdb ran MiXCR on the 5' RACE reads and lists one entry per CDR3 protein. This sample carries approximately 150,000 distinct CDR3 sequences, over 6% of them seen once, and the ten largest clones take roughly 1.9%. The data originate from a study of T-cell memory formation after mild COVID-19. Study details: Across donors, TCR clusters were largely donor specific.

The V gene's germline CDR1 is SGHVS and CDR2 FQNEAQ. The CDR3 runs 14 residues. The V end was cut by 5 bases, the J end by 4 bases, with 13 bases between. The V gene is TRBV7-8, the J gene TRBJ2-3; weak D call: TRBD2 (5 bases). The receptor was isolated from an adult woman who had mild COVID-19 (a few samples of this study predate the infection). Cell type and time point are not known. The specimen was PBMCs or a T cell subset sorted from them (not recorded which). CDR3 nucleotide sequence: TGTGCCAGCAGCCAAGACGGGATCTCAGATACGCAGTATTTT. Residues: CASSQDGISDTQYF.